Shown below are 24 T cell receptor beta chains from a single sample sequenced in a study of human T cells and chemical hapten exposure. Time point of the sample: patch test 3, about 24 weeks after DPC sensitization. The treatment is: therapeutic diphenylcyclopropenone sensitization with weekly scalp DPC. A single record per CDR3 protein comes from TCRdb applying MiXCR to the RACE reads. The repertoire holds about 82,000 distinct CDR3 sequences, roughly 13% seen once, with roughly 6% in the top ten. The source was whole blood, collected in connection with sensitization to the hapten diphenylcyclopropenone (DPC). These TCRs come from a woman aged 45-60 years with alopecia areata. Some clones in this sample may be carry-over from other donors' samples.

The chain employs TRBV28 and TRBJ2-7, with TRBD1 identical over 7 bases. Germline V gene sequence: CDR1 MDHEN, CDR2 SYDVKM. The CDR3 sequence is 12 residues long. J lost 6 bases, V lost 1 base, and 0 bases had no gene match. DNA for the CDR3: TGTGCCAGCAGTTTATCAGGGGGCGAGCAGTACTTC. This sequence encodes CASSLSGGEQYF.

The chain joins TRBV29-1 to TRBJ2-7; tentatively, D is TRBD2 (7 bases). This CDR3 comprises 12 residues. Germline lookup yields CDR1 SQVTM and CDR2 ANQGSEA. Trimming removed 2 bases from V and 6 bases from J, with 11 bases in between. Here the CDR3 DNA reads TGCAGCGTTGAAATGGGGGGGCCCGAGCAGTACTTC. This translates into CSVEMGGPEQYF.

The table lists this clonotype with many counts. The J gene is TRBJ2-2, the V gene TRBV4-2, with D maybe TRBD2 (6 bases). Germline-derived CDR1 and CDR2 are LGHNA and YNFKEQ. V shed 0 bases and J shed 4 bases, with 15 bases lying between them. This CDR3 is built from 17 residues. The chain's CDR3 is CASSQDRVGSLTGELFF. CDR3 sequence (DNA): TGTGCCAGCAGCCAAGATCGGGTCGGGAGCCTCACCGGGGAGCTGTTTTTT.

There are many counts of this clonotype. V and J are TRBV28 and TRBJ1-6; D is undetermined. The CDR3 length is 12 residues. The germline V gene has CDR1 MDHEN and CDR2 SYDVKM. The V gene lost 2 bases and the J gene lost 10 bases, with 6 bases spanning the gap. CDR3 region: CASSLVLSPLHF. The CDR3 DNA reads TGTGCCAGCAGTTTAGTTCTCTCACCCCTCCACTTT.

This chain connects TRBV5-1 to TRBJ2-7; TRBD1 matches at 7 bases. Germline lookup yields CDR1 SGHRS and CDR2 YFSETQ. Losses at the gene ends were 4 bases for V and 7 bases for J; bases not matched to a gene: 11. The CDR3 spans 14 residues. CDR3 in amino acids: CASSTRQGSDEQYF. The CDR3 nucleotides are TGCGCCAGCAGCACACGACAGGGAAGTGATGAGCAGTACTTC.

There are many counts of this clonotype. This CDR3 reads CSVAASGTAEQFF. The DNA of the CDR3 is TGCAGCGTTGCCGCTAGCGGGACCGCTGAGCAGTTCTTC. The gene calls are TRBV29-1 and TRBJ2-1; 9 nucleotides agree with TRBD2. Unmatched junction bases numbered 7, after V lost 4 bases and J lost 9 bases. Germline values: CDR1 SQVTM, CDR2 ANQGSEA. CDR3 length: 13 residues.

The chain combines TRBV12-3 or TRBV12-4 with TRBJ2-4; 10 bases align to TRBD1. The J segment lost 6 bases and the V segment lost 7 bases, leaving 6 bases of the junction unmatched. The length of the CDR3 is 14 residues. CDR3 sequence: CASNPGQGSNIQYF. The CDR3 DNA is TGTGCCAGCAACCCGGGACAGGGGTCAAACATTCAGTACTTC.

The sample holds a few counts of this clonotype. The chain joins TRBV12-3 or TRBV12-4 to TRBJ2-1; D is uncertain. The V gene lost 5 bases and the J gene lost 5 bases, with 7 bases spanning the gap. The CDR3 loop spans 12 amino acids. For the CDR3, the DNA is TGTGCCAGCAGTAGGCTAAACAATGAGCAGTTCTTC. Encoded protein: CASSRLNNEQFF.

Many counts were recorded for this clonotype. This chain connects TRBV11-2 to TRBJ1-1; the match to TRBD1 covers 8 bases. This CDR3 has 14 residues. Germline V CDR1 and CDR2: SGHAT, FQNNGV. Losses at the gene ends were 5 bases for V and 5 bases for J; bases not matched to a gene: 7. CDR3 nucleotides: TGTGCCAGCAGCGTACGACAGGGGTTTACTGAAGCTTTCTTT. Translation gives CASSVRQGFTEAFF.

This clonotype was picked up many times. CDR3 loop: CASSTGGTVFYGYTF. The DNA of the CDR3 is TGTGCCAGCAGCACTGGAGGGACAGTATTTTATGGCTACACCTTC. This chain uses TRBV21-1 with TRBJ1-2; the table assigns TRBD1, which was not confirmed against the DNA. TRBV21-1 is termed a pseudogene. CDR3 length equals 15 residues.

The rearrangement joins TRBV29-1 to TRBJ1-1; D gene uncertain. The CDR3 sequence is 12 residues long. From germline, CDR1 is SQVTM and CDR2 ANQGSEA. The ends were cut back, 4 bases at V and 1 base at J, with 7 bases in the middle. The CDR3 region is CSVGQTNTEAFF. The CDR3 DNA reads as TGCAGCGTTGGGCAGACGAACACTGAAGCTTTCTTT. The full variable domain, its missing parts supplied by reference TRBV29-1 and TRBJ1-1, is SAVISQKPSRDICQRGTSLTIQCQVDSQVTMMFWYRQQPGQSLTLIATANQGSEATYESGFVIDKFPISRPNLTFSTLTVSNMSPEDSSIYLCSVGQTNTEAFFGQGTRLTVV.

This clonotype has just a few counts. The chain is built from TRBV27 and TRBJ1-1; D possibly corresponds to TRBD1 (6 bases). The ends were cut back, 5 bases at V and 1 base at J, with 11 bases in the middle. The CDR3 runs 14 residues. CDR1 is MNHEY, CDR2 SMNVEV, per germline (reference sequence). CDR3 coding DNA: TGTGCCAGCAGTAGCAGGGGACCGAACACTGAAGCTTTCTTT. It encodes CASSSRGPNTEAFF.

The chain couples TRBV7-2 to TRBJ2-5; 12 bases match TRBD2. The V gene's germline CDR1 is SGHTA and CDR2 FQGNSA. With 5 bases clipped from V and 4 bases from J, the junction kept 5 bases outside the gene matches. The CDR3 covers 15 residues. DNA of the CDR3: TGTGCCAGCAGCCAGACTAGCGGGAGTTTAGAGACCCAGTACTTC. Translating gives CASSQTSGSLETQYF. Using reference TRBV7-2 and TRBJ2-5 for the parts outside the CDR3, the full variable domain is GAGVSQSPSNKVTEKGKDVELRCDPISGHTALYWYRQSLGQGLEFLIYFQGNSAPDKSGLPSDRFSAERTGGSVSTLTIQRTQQEDSAVYLCASSQTSGSLETQYFGPGTRLLVL.

This clonotype was counted at least ten times. The chain couples TRBV14 to TRBJ2-7; D is uncertain. The CDR3 spans 13 residues. The V end lost 2 bases, the J end lost 2 bases, and 7 bases lay between the germline ends. From germline, CDR1 is SGHDN and CDR2 FVKESK. The CDR3: CASSQIGPYEQYF. The CDR3 region has the DNA TGTGCCAGCAGCCAAATCGGGCCCTACGAGCAGTACTTC. The full variable domain, its missing parts supplied by reference TRBV14 and TRBJ2-7, is EAGVTQFPSHSVIEKGQTVTLRCDPISGHDNLYWYRRVMGKEIKFLLHFVKESKQDESGMPNNRFLAERTGGTYSTLKVQPAELEDSGVYFCASSQIGPYEQYFGPGTRLTVT.

This clonotype was seen many times. V usage is TRBV15 and J usage is TRBJ2-3, with TRBD1 as a possible D gene (6 bases). CDR1 is LNHNV and CDR2 is YYDKDF in the germline V gene (reference sequence). V was shortened by 0 bases and J by 4 bases, with 11 bases between the two germline ends. The CDR3 consists of 15 residues. The CDR3 sequence: CATSRDPRGPDTQYF. DNA for the CDR3: TGTGCCACCAGCAGAGACCCCAGGGGCCCAGATACGCAGTATTTT.

This clonotype was seen just once. A clone one base away is much larger, so this may be a read error. The rearrangement joins TRBV11-2 to TRBJ2-3; possible D gene TRBD2, 7 bases. The CDR3 covers 15 residues. The germline V gene has CDR1 SGHAT and CDR2 FQNNGV. The CDR3 region has the DNA TGTGCCAGCAGCCGCCTTCGGGGGGCGGTGGATACGCGGTATTTT. This gives the protein CASSRLRGAVDTRYF.

The chain carries TRBV5-5 and TRBJ2-7; D is unresolved. The CDR3 contains 14 residues. The germline V and J ends were trimmed by 3 bases and 5 bases, with 15 bases remaining between them. Germline V CDR1 and CDR2: SGHKS, YYEKEE (reference sequence). The CDR3 protein is CASSSAAGRDEQYF. DNA of the CDR3: TGTGCCAGCAGCTCGGCCGCAGGAAGAGACGAGCAGTACTTC.

About this clonotype: A read error may be the cause here, since a much bigger clone is one base away. The chain joins TRBV7-2 to TRBJ1-5; weak D call: TRBD1 (6 bases). Germline loops: CDR1 SGHTA, CDR2 FQGNSA. The CDR3 extends over 13 amino acids. V was cut by 5 bases and J by 4 bases, with 9 bases left in between. CDR3 sequence reads: CASSIRGNQPQHF. The CDR3 DNA sequence: TGTGCCAGCAGCATCAGGGGTAATCAGCCCCAGCATTTT.

This chain connects TRBV5-1 to TRBJ2-7; 7 bases match TRBD1. This CDR3 contains 13 residues. Trimming cost V 4 bases and J 1 base; bases outside gene matches: 2. Germline lookup yields CDR1 SGHRS and CDR2 YFSETQ. The CDR3 is CASSQQGSYEQYF. The CDR3 DNA is TGCGCCAGCAGCCAACAGGGGTCCTACGAGCAGTACTTC.

Many counts were recorded for this clonotype. The chain combines TRBV3-1 with TRBJ1-4; D is perhaps TRBD1 (6 bases). Germline CDR1 reads LGHDT; CDR2 reads YNNKEL (reference sequence). The CDR3 extends over 15 amino acids. V lost 4 bases and J 0 bases, leaving 9 bases between the germline ends. CDR3 protein: CASSRQVATNEKLFF. The DNA of the CDR3 is TGTGCCAGCAGCCGACAGGTAGCAACTAATGAAAAACTGTTTTTT.

This clonotype showed up just a few times. The chain combines TRBV9 with TRBJ2-4; D is ambiguous. CDR3 length: 14 amino acids. V lost 3 bases, J lost 8 bases, and 15 bases lay in between. CDR1 and CDR2 (germline): SGDLS, YYNGEE. CDR3 amino acids: CASSAKGTVDIQYF. The CDR3 DNA follows: TGTGCCAGCAGCGCTAAGGGAACGGTGGACATTCAGTACTTC.

There are many counts of this clonotype. This chain uses TRBV29-1 with TRBJ2-1; D possibly corresponds to TRBD2 (5 bases). Per germline, CDR1 SQVTM and CDR2 ANQGSEA. Between the trimmed V and J ends, which lost 4 bases and 7 bases, there was a span of 14 bases. This CDR3 region has 13 residues. CDR3 bases: TGCAGCGTTGCTGGGCTAGCAGAGAATGAGCAGTTCTTC. Amino acids: CSVAGLAENEQFF.

This clonotype has just a few counts. V gene TRBV18 combines with J gene TRBJ1-1, with a tentative D call TRBD1 (6 bases). Germline loops: CDR1 KGHSH, CDR2 LQKENI. The V and J ends lost 4 bases and 1 base respectively, with 13 bases between them. CDR3 length: 15 residues. The CDR3 bases are TGTGCCAGCTCACGGAATCCAGGGGAGAACACTGAAGCTTTCTTT. Translating gives CASSRNPGENTEAFF.

The V gene is TRBV9, the J gene TRBJ2-1; D possibly corresponds to TRBD2 (5 bases). This CDR3 comprises 16 residues. Germline CDR1 reads SGDLS; CDR2 reads YYNGEE. The germline V and J ends were trimmed by 0 bases and 0 bases, with 10 bases remaining between them. The CDR3 bases are TGTGCCAGCAGCGTAGCCGGGGTTATCTCCTACAATGAGCAGTTCTTC. This encodes CASSVAGVISYNEQFF.